This is a list of T cell receptor beta chains from one sample in a study of cytomegalovirus exposure and HLA in healthy donors. Generated by immunoSEQ multiplex PCR, the TCRdb table keeps only in-frame clones and is missing some. The table records almost 200,000 clones, around 78% of them present only once. The specimen sequenced was PBMCs. Receptor source: a man aged 25 to 40 in good health and CMV-seronegative. Both conserved end residues are part of each CDR3.

v_call: TRBV5-4
cdr3_length: 13
j_call: TRBJ1-5
cdr3_aa: CASSRDSNQPQHF

v_call: TRBV27
cdr3_length: 13
j_call: TRBJ1-2
cdr3_aa: CASSGGLLNGYTF

v_call: TRBV4-2
cdr3_length: 15
j_call: TRBJ2-7
cdr3_aa: CASSQDIAGAYEQYF

v_call: TRBV7-9
cdr3_length: 18
j_call: TRBJ2-5
cdr3_aa: CASTNPDREVTEQETQYF

v_call: TRBV9
cdr3_length: 12
j_call: TRBJ2-1
cdr3_aa: CASSVGGVQQFF

v_call: TRBV10-1
cdr3_length: 15
j_call: TRBJ1-1
cdr3_aa: CASSESGRENTEAFF

v_call: TRBV5-4
cdr3_length: 16
j_call: TRBJ2-2
cdr3_aa: CASSLELAGGTGELFF

v_call: TRBV4-1
cdr3_length: 19
j_call: TRBJ2-2
cdr3_aa: CASSQEMVDRGPNTGELFF

v_call: TRBV6-6
cdr3_length: 15
j_call: TRBJ2-1
cdr3_aa: CASTIAGSQHNEQFF

v_call: TRBV5-1
cdr3_length: 12
j_call: TRBJ2-3
cdr3_aa: CASRTGTDTQYF

v_call: TRBV15
cdr3_length: 19
j_call: TRBJ2-5
cdr3_aa: CATSRDRFWLAGAGETQYF

v_call: TRBV5-1
cdr3_length: 16
j_call: TRBJ2-1
cdr3_aa: CASSWTSGKKYNEQFF

v_call: TRBV25-1
cdr3_length: 15
j_call: TRBJ1-4
cdr3_aa: CASSFDRGPNEKLFF

v_call: TRBV9
cdr3_length: 14
j_call: TRBJ1-4
cdr3_aa: CASSVEGAEEKLFF

v_call: TRBV5-6
cdr3_length: 12
j_call: TRBJ1-2
cdr3_aa: CASSLRDYGYTF

v_call: TRBV5-6
cdr3_length: 16
j_call: TRBJ1-5
cdr3_aa: CASSLDRGNSNQPQHF

v_call: TRBV6-5
cdr3_length: 13
j_call: TRBJ1-3
cdr3_aa: CASTQRVGNTIYF

v_call: TRBV5-4
cdr3_length: 15
j_call: TRBJ2-3
cdr3_aa: CASSLKVGGADTQYF

v_call: TRBV10-3
cdr3_length: 14
j_call: TRBJ1-6
cdr3_aa: CAIRGTANNSPLHF

v_call: TRBV28
cdr3_length: 14
j_call: TRBJ2-7
cdr3_aa: CASSLTGGPKEQYF

v_call: TRBV18
cdr3_length: 15
j_call: TRBJ2-1
cdr3_aa: CASSPLPSTGQEQFF

v_call: TRBV11-2
cdr3_length: 15
j_call: TRBJ2-1
cdr3_aa: CASSFGLAEYNEQFF

v_call: TRBV28
cdr3_length: 17
j_call: TRBJ2-1
cdr3_aa: CASSLEPWGRSYNEQFF

v_call: TRBV15
cdr3_length: 15
j_call: TRBJ1-6
cdr3_aa: CATSSGQGRNSPLHF

v_call: TRBV28
cdr3_length: 15
j_call: TRBJ1-1
cdr3_aa: CASSLEGGRGTEAFF

v_call: TRBV11-2
cdr3_length: 17
j_call: TRBJ2-5
cdr3_aa: CASSLGGRAGSSETQYF

v_call: TRBV9
cdr3_length: 15
j_call: TRBJ2-5
cdr3_aa: CASSVAGGALETQYF

v_call: TRBV7-8
cdr3_length: 14
j_call: TRBJ2-1
cdr3_aa: CASSLAGGRDEQFF

v_call: TRBV9
cdr3_length: 15
j_call: TRBJ2-7
cdr3_aa: CASSPLAGSSYEQYF

v_call: TRBV5-4
cdr3_length: 15
j_call: TRBJ2-5
cdr3_aa: CASSPGSRAEETQYF

v_call: TRBV9
cdr3_length: 14
j_call: TRBJ1-4
cdr3_aa: CASSVGGAGEKLFF

v_call: TRBV7-9
cdr3_length: 14
j_call: TRBJ2-7
cdr3_aa: CASSPPGDGFEQYF

v_call: TRBV19
cdr3_length: 17
j_call: TRBJ2-3
cdr3_aa: CASSPPGLAGNTDTQYF

v_call: TRBV6-1
cdr3_length: 13
j_call: TRBJ1-5
cdr3_aa: CASSAQGHQPQHF

v_call: TRBV29-1
cdr3_length: 16
j_call: TRBJ2-1
cdr3_aa: CSVERLGGRSGNEQFF

v_call: TRBV6-1
cdr3_length: 14
j_call: TRBJ2-7
cdr3_aa: CASSEEISSYEQYF

v_call: TRBV7-9
cdr3_length: 12
j_call: TRBJ1-3
cdr3_aa: CASSLILNTIYF

v_call: TRBV11-2
cdr3_length: 18
j_call: TRBJ2-7
cdr3_aa: CASSLTTGRQAGAYEQYF

v_call: TRBV5-1
cdr3_length: 15
j_call: TRBJ2-7
cdr3_aa: CASSFGGTGPYEQYF

v_call: TRBV2
cdr3_length: 14
j_call: TRBJ1-2
cdr3_aa: CASSLEEGSGGYTF

v_call: TRBV6-5
cdr3_length: 15
j_call: TRBJ2-2
cdr3_aa: CASRSGLSNTGELFF

v_call: TRBV5-5
cdr3_length: 14
j_call: TRBJ1-2
cdr3_aa: CASRDETGIYGYTF

v_call: TRBV5-1
cdr3_length: 18
j_call: TRBJ2-1
cdr3_aa: CASSSGLDTRLSYNEQFF

v_call: TRBV5-4
cdr3_length: 17
j_call: TRBJ2-7
cdr3_aa: CASSPRGRPPDPWEQYF

v_call: TRBV10-2
cdr3_length: 13
j_call: TRBJ2-1
cdr3_aa: CASSEIDRREQFF

v_call: TRBV11-1
cdr3_length: 16
j_call: TRBJ2-7
cdr3_aa: CASSHLVAGYAREQYF

v_call: TRBV19
cdr3_length: 17
j_call: TRBJ2-6
cdr3_aa: CASSRLQGPSGANVLTF

v_call: TRBV4-2
cdr3_length: 17
j_call: TRBJ2-3
cdr3_aa: CASSQVLVGGDTDTQYF

v_call: TRBV19
cdr3_length: 19
j_call: TRBJ2-1
cdr3_aa: CASSILGLAGATSYNEQFF

v_call: TRBV6-1
cdr3_length: 16
j_call: TRBJ1-1
cdr3_aa: CASSEAPQDSATEAFF

v_call: TRBV19
cdr3_length: 14
j_call: TRBJ1-5
cdr3_aa: CASSNRVGNQPQHF

v_call: TRBV28
cdr3_length: 15
j_call: TRBJ1-5
cdr3_aa: CASSPRGQGGQPQHF

v_call: TRBV6-6
cdr3_length: 16
j_call: TRBJ1-2
cdr3_aa: CASRARTGEANYGYTF